This entry concerns a single T cell receptor (beta chain). The data originate from a study of cytomegalovirus exposure and HLA in healthy donors. Study as a whole: The early release's HLA-typed donors yielded some 85 million unique TCRs.

The PCR used 60 Vbeta and 13 Jbeta primers. Profiled with immunoSEQ multiplex PCR; TCRdb holds only in-frame clones, not every one. The sample includes approximately 160,000 clones, over 80% seen only once; the top ten take 1.5%. This CDR3 has 13 amino acids. Looked up from germline, CDR1 is MNHEY and CDR2 is SVGAGI. J was trimmed by 6 bases and V by 5 bases; bases with no gene match: 4. The TCR originated in a girl aged 10 to 17 in good health and CMV-seropositive. Sequenced: PBMCs. V gene TRBV6-5 combines with J gene TRBJ1-2, with 9 bases identical to TRBD1. The CDR3 loop is CASSRTGENGYTF. CDR3 coding DNA: TGTGCCAGCAGTCGGACAGGGGAAAATGGCTACACCTTC.